The 10 T cell receptor beta chains in this list originate from one sample, sequenced in a study of radiotherapy plus CTLA-4 blockade in lung cancer. Sequencing used immunoSEQ multiplex PCR; TCRdb keeps in-frame clones, though not all of them. The sample records tens of thousands of clones, about 80% being singletons. The sample here was peripheral blood, taken from a patient treated with radiotherapy plus ipilimumab. These receptors were obtained from a human donor with non-small cell lung cancer who had a partial response to radiotherapy plus ipilimumab.

The rearrangement uses TRBV6-1 and TRBJ2-7; the D is unclear. Trimming pared 8 bases from V and 3 bases from J, leaving 8 bases between. The CDR3 contains 11 residues. CDR1 and CDR2 (germline): MNHNS, SASEGT. CDR3 loop: CASESIYEQYF. The CDR3 region has the DNA TGTGCCAGCGAGTCTATCTACGAGCAGTACTTC.

This clone showed up just a few times. This chain links TRBV6-5 with TRBJ2-4, with D tentatively TRBD1 (6 bases). V shed 4 bases and J shed 0 bases, with 10 bases lying between them. The CDR3 loop spans 15 amino acids. The germline V gene encodes CDR1 MNHEY and CDR2 SVGAGI. CDR3 sequence (DNA): TGTGCCAGCAGTTCAGGGGACCTAGCCAAAAACATTCAGTACTTC. It translates to CASSSGDLAKNIQYF.

In its sample, this clone was seen a few times. This sequence joins TRBV14 and TRBJ1-2; tentative D call: TRBD1 (5 bases). The germline V gene encodes CDR1 SGHDN and CDR2 FVKESK. The CDR3 is 14 amino acids. V dropped 3 bases and J dropped 3 bases, with 11 bases sitting between them. The CDR3 sequence: CASSQGREHYGYTF. As DNA, the CDR3 is TGTGCCAGCAGCCAGGGCAGGGAACACTATGGCTACACCTTC. Using reference TRBV14 and TRBJ1-2 for the parts outside the CDR3, the full variable domain is EAGVTQFPSHSVIEKGQTVTLRCDPISGHDNLYWYRRVMGKEIKFLLHFVKESKQDESGMPNNRFLAERTGGTYSTLKVQPAELEDSGVYFCASSQGREHYGYTFGSGTRLTVV.

This sequence joins TRBV27 and TRBJ1-6; 7 bases fit TRBD1. Per germline, CDR1 MNHEY and CDR2 SMNVEV (reference sequence). The CDR3 loop spans 15 amino acids. The junction had 5 bases not matched to a gene; V was cut back by 3 bases and J by 6 bases. The CDR3 protein is CASSFGDRVNSPLHF. As DNA, the CDR3 is TGTGCCAGCAGTTTTGGGGACAGAGTTAATTCACCCCTCCACTTT.

The CDR3 DNA is TGTGCCAGCAGCTGGGGGGGGGAGGAGACCCAGTACTTC. Its protein is CASSWGGEETQYF. The chain recombines TRBV11-3 with TRBJ2-5, with 7 nucleotides matching TRBD2. CDR3 length equals 13 residues. Per the germline V gene, CDR1 is SGHNT and CDR2 is YENEEA. After removal of 4 bases from V and 5 bases from J, the junction contained 4 bases not matched to a gene.

The chain has TRBV10-2 and TRBJ1-3; 9 positions match TRBD1. The CDR3 is 18 residues long. Germline V gene lookup returns CDR1 WSHSY and CDR2 SAAADI. Trimming took 4 bases from V and 0 from J; bases not matched to a gene: 10. For the CDR3, the DNA is TGCGCCAGCAGTGCCGCGGGACAGGGTAGAACCTCTGGAAACACCATATATTTT. Its translation: CASSAAGQGRTSGNTIYF.

J is TRBJ1-2 and V is TRBV5-1; D is perhaps TRBD1 (5 bases). The germline V gene encodes CDR1 SGHRS and CDR2 YFSETQ. V was clipped by 0 bases and J by 6 bases, with 21 bases between them. CDR3 length: 17 residues. The CDR3: CASSLVPPRAGGHGYTF. CDR3 nucleotides: TGCGCCAGCAGCTTGGTCCCCCCTCGGGCGGGGGGACATGGCTACACCTTC.

The CDR3 nucleotides are TGTGCCAGCGAACAGGGATTAAGAAACACCATATATTTT. This encodes CASEQGLRNTIYF. This chain joins TRBV6-1 and TRBJ1-3; the D gene is possibly TRBD1 (6 bases). CDR3 length equals 13 residues. The V end was cut by 8 bases, the J end by 5 bases, with 13 bases between. Germline-derived CDR1 and CDR2 are MNHNS and SASEGT.

The genes are TRBV5-4 and TRBJ2-7, with TRBD1 identical over 7 bases. Germline assignment: CDR1 SGHNT and CDR2 YYREEE (reference sequence). J lost 1 base, V lost 4 bases, and 8 bases had no gene match. The CDR3 covers 15 residues. CDR3 loop: CASSGQGDKSYEQYF. CDR3 DNA sequence: TGTGCCAGCAGCGGGCAGGGGGACAAGTCCTACGAGCAGTACTTC. The whole variable domain, filled in from reference TRBV5-4 and TRBJ2-7, reads ETGVTQSPTHLIKTRGQQVTLRCSSQSGHNTVSWYQQALGQGPQFIFQYYREEENGRGNFPPRFSGLQFPNYSSELNVNALELDDSALYLCASSGQGDKSYEQYFGPGTRLTVT.

The chain combines TRBV5-4 with TRBJ2-7, with 7 bases fitting TRBD1. V dropped 0 bases and J dropped 5; count of bases not matched to a gene: 8. The V gene's germline CDR1 is SGHNT and CDR2 YYREEE (reference sequence). This CDR3 is built from 15 residues. CDR3: CASSLGTQGVDEQYF. CDR3 in DNA: TGTGCCAGCAGCTTGGGAACCCAGGGGGTGGACGAGCAGTACTTC.